A single sample is the source of the 29 T cell receptor beta chains below, sequenced in a study of blood T cell repertoires in COVID-19. Libraries were prepared by immunoSEQ multiplex PCR; TCRdb keeps only in-frame clonotypes and omits some of them. Of about 100,000 clones listed, roughly 88% are singletons. Sequenced material: peripheral blood. All receptors derive from a human donor in a cohort sampled during active COVID-19.

The genes are TRBV11-1 and TRBJ2-7, with 8 bases fitting TRBD1. CDR3 length: 12 amino acids. Germline V lookup: CDR1 SGHAT, CDR2 FQDESV (reference sequence). After removal of 4 bases from V and 10 bases from J, the junction contained 6 bases not matched to a gene. In DNA, the CDR3 is TGTGCCAGCAGCTCTATGGACAGGGCCCAGTACTTC. Residues: CASSSMDRAQYF.

This clone appeared a few times. V usage is TRBV5-1 and J usage is TRBJ2-1; 9 bases match TRBD2. Germline CDR1 and CDR2: SGHRS and YFSETQ. The CDR3 is 16 residues long. The V and J ends lost 0 bases and 5 bases, in that order; junction bases with no gene match: 6. The CDR3 loop reads CASSLEAGGSDNEQFF. CDR3 coding DNA: TGCGCCAGCAGCTTGGAGGCGGGAGGGTCGGACAATGAGCAGTTCTTC. Filled out from reference TRBV5-1 and TRBJ2-1, the complete variable domain reads KAGVTQTPRYLIKTRGQQVTLSCSPISGHRSVSWYQQTPGQGLQFLFEYFSETQRNKGNFPGRFSGRQFSNSRSEMNVSTLELGDSALYLCASSLEAGGSDNEQFFGPGTRLTVL.

The chain couples TRBV28 to TRBJ2-1; 13 bases are shared with TRBD2. The germline V gene has CDR1 MDHEN and CDR2 SYDVKM. After removal of 6 bases from V and 7 bases from J, the junction contained 9 bases not matched to a gene. The CDR3 covers 16 residues. The CDR3 DNA reads as TGTGCCAGCAGACACAGGACTAGCGGGAGTAGGAATGAGCAGTTCTTC. The encoded protein is CASRHRTSGSRNEQFF.

The V call is TRBV19, the J call TRBJ2-7; D may be TRBD2 (7 bases). Trimming shortened V by 7 bases and J by 4 bases, and 17 bases separated the two germline ends. Germline values: CDR1 LNHDA, CDR2 SQIVND (reference sequence). This CDR3 is 14 amino acids long. In DNA form, the CDR3 reads TGTGCCAGTACCCTTCGGGGGGCGGGGTACGAGCAGTACTTC. Residues: CASTLRGAGYEQYF.

CDR3 DNA: TGTGCCAGCAGCACAGGACAGGGGACAACTAATGAAAAACTGTTTTTT. It yields the protein CASSTGQGTTNEKLFF. The rearrangement links TRBV5-4 to TRBJ1-4; 9 bases are shared with TRBD1. CDR1 is SGHNT and CDR2 is YYREEE in the germline V gene (reference sequence). The CDR3 totals 16 residues. Trimming at V came to 4 bases and at J to 0 bases, leaving 4 bases not matched to a gene.

The gene calls are TRBV28 and TRBJ1-4; 7 bases are a match to TRBD1. The V and J ends lost 5 bases and 8 bases, in that order; junction bases with no gene match: 11. The CDR3 consists of 15 residues. Germline loops: CDR1 MDHEN, CDR2 SYDVKM. Written as DNA, the CDR3 is TGTGCCAGCAGTCCGGGACAGCTGAGTTCGGAAAAACTGTTTTTT. Translated: CASSPGQLSSEKLFF.

The chain has TRBV28 and TRBJ1-1; perhaps TRBD1 as D (6 bases). The CDR3 totals 18 residues. The V and J ends lost 4 bases and 4 bases respectively, with 25 bases between them. Germline V gives CDR1 MDHEN, CDR2 SYDVKM. DNA for the CDR3: TGTGCCAGCAGTTCCATAGGGGGTTTTGGGGGCCTTGGCACTGAAGCTTTCTTT. Its translation is CASSSIGGFGGLGTEAFF. Supplemented by reference TRBV28 and TRBJ1-1, the full variable domain reads DVKVTQSSRYLVKRTGEKVFLECVQDMDHENMFWYRQDPGLGLRLIYFSYDVKMKEKGDIPEGYSVSREKKERFSLILESASTNQTSMYLCASSSIGGFGGLGTEAFFGQGTRLTVV.

The chain links TRBV4-2 to TRBJ1-3; D call uncertain. V dropped 4 bases and J dropped 0 bases, with 13 bases sitting between them. The germline gives CDR1 LGHNA, CDR2 YNFKEQ. The CDR3 runs to 16 residues. The CDR3 DNA sequence: TGTGCCAGCAGCCGCCCGGGAGCCAACTCTGGAAACACCATATATTTT. Translating gives CASSRPGANSGNTIYF.

With regard to this clone: One end of the junction is discordant with germline, which a read error may explain. V is TRBV11-2 and J is TRBJ2-7; 8 positions match TRBD1. Germline V gives CDR1 SGHAT, CDR2 FQNNGV. There are 15 residues in the CDR3. CDR3 residues: CASSLDPSYRGEQYF. The CDR3 DNA is TGTGCCAGCAGCCTAGATCCCTCATACAGGGGGGAGCAGTACTTC.

This chain connects TRBV6-2 or TRBV6-3 to TRBJ2-3; a weak D match, TRBD1 (5 bases). V was shortened by 2 bases and J by 6 bases, with 9 bases between the two germline ends. Looked up from germline, CDR1 is MNHEY and CDR2 is SVGEGT. This CDR3 comprises 13 residues. The CDR3 protein is CASSYSSGDTQYF. CDR3 DNA: TGTGCCAGCAGTTACAGTTCAGGGGATACGCAGTATTTT.

The chain carries TRBV30 and TRBJ2-7; no reliable D call. CDR3 length: 13 amino acids. The V end lost 2 bases, the J end lost 2 bases, and 10 bases lay between the germline ends. CDR1 GTSNPN and CDR2 SVGIG come from the germline V gene (reference sequence). Here the CDR3 reads CAWSQEQTYEQYF. The CDR3 DNA reads TGTGCCTGGAGTCAGGAACAAACCTACGAGCAGTACTTC. Variable domain in full (rest from reference TRBV30 and TRBJ2-7): SQTIHQWPATLVQPVGSPLSLECTVEGTSNPNLYWYRQAAGRGLQLLFYSVGIGQISSEVPQNLSASRPQDRQFILSSKKLLLSDSGFYLCAWSQEQTYEQYFGPGTRLTVT.

The chain joins TRBV6-2 or TRBV6-3 to TRBJ2-7; no clear D gene. Trimming took 5 bases from V and 0 from J, leaving 14 bases between them. CDR1 is MNHEY, CDR2 SVGEGT, per germline. This CDR3 has 15 amino acids. The CDR3 nucleotides read TGTGCCAGCAGTACCACGGCTAGAGGCTCCTACGAGCAGTACTTC. Its translation is CASSTTARGSYEQYF.

The chain recombines TRBV25-1 with TRBJ2-5, with D possibly being TRBD2 (6 bases). The CDR3 consists of 13 residues. The germline gives CDR1 MGHDK, CDR2 SYGVNS. Deletions cut 5 bases from V and 5 bases from J, with 12 bases between. The CDR3 DNA reads as TGTGCCAGCAGTTTCTCGGGAGAGGAGACCCAGTACTTC. This translates into CASSFSGEETQYF. Variable domain in full (rest from reference TRBV25-1 and TRBJ2-5): EADIYQTPRYLVIGTGKKITLECSQTMGHDKMYWYQQDPGMELHLIHYSYGVNSTEKGDLSSESTVSRIRTEHFPLTLESARPSHTSQYLCASSFSGEETQYFGPGTRLLVL.

V usage is TRBV5-3 and J usage is TRBJ2-1; 8 bases are shared with TRBD2. TRBV5-3 is an ORF, with its function uncertain. V gave up 2 bases and J gave up 7 bases; unmatched junction bases: 8. The CDR3 extends over 15 amino acids. The CDR3 loop reads CARSLVAGGWNEQFF. The CDR3 nucleotides are TGTGCCAGAAGCTTAGTCGCGGGAGGCTGGAATGAGCAGTTCTTC.

The DNA for the CDR3 is TGTGCCAGCAGGGGGACAGGGGGCCCCGGTGTACGGTTCTTC. It specifies CASRGTGGPGVRFF. This chain uses TRBV28 with TRBJ2-1, with 12 bases lining up with TRBD1. The CDR3 is 14 residues long. The germline V gene has CDR1 MDHEN and CDR2 SYDVKM. Trimming removed 6 bases from V and 15 bases from J; junction bases left unmatched: 12.

The rearrangement joins TRBV18 to TRBJ1-1, with 9 bases that match TRBD1. CDR1 is KGHSH, CDR2 LQKENI, per germline. The CDR3 covers 17 residues. Trimming removed 3 bases from V and 4 bases from J; junction bases left unmatched: 12. Written as DNA, the CDR3 is TGTGCCAGCTCACCGATGGACAGGGGACCAATGAGCACTGAAGCTTTCTTT. Translation gives CASSPMDRGPMSTEAFF. Supplemented by reference TRBV18 and TRBJ1-1, the full variable domain reads NAGVMQNPRHLVRRRGQEARLRCSPMKGHSHVYWYRQLPEEGLKFMVYLQKENIIDESGMPKERFSAEFPKEGPSILRIQQVVRGDSAAYFCASSPMDRGPMSTEAFFGQGTRLTVV.

The chain recombines TRBV7-6 with TRBJ1-1; 8 bases align to TRBD1. Germline CDR1 and CDR2: SGHVS and FNYEAQ. The CDR3 runs to 13 residues. The V gene end was trimmed by 1 base and the J gene end by 7 bases; junction bases not matched to a gene: 2. The chain's CDR3 is CASSLEGQGEAFF. The CDR3 coding sequence is TGTGCCAGCAGCTTAGAAGGACAGGGTGAAGCTTTCTTT.

The rearrangement uses TRBV29-1 and TRBJ2-1; 11 bases map to TRBD2. The J segment lost 6 bases and the V segment lost 7 bases, leaving 5 bases of the junction unmatched. From germline, CDR1 is SQVTM and CDR2 ANQGSEA. The CDR3 runs to 13 residues. The CDR3 coding sequence is TGCAGCGGAGGGACTAGCGGTCGCAATGAGCAGTTCTTC. Its protein is CSGGTSGRNEQFF.

The rearrangement links TRBV19 to TRBJ1-6, with D possibly TRBD1 on 6 matching bases. CDR1 LNHDA and CDR2 SQIVND come from the germline V gene (reference sequence). The CDR3 is made up of 13 amino acids. The CDR3 DNA reads as TGTAGGGGGGGCCCATGCTATAATTCACCCCTCCACTTT. This codes for CRGGPCYNSPLHF.

The gene calls are TRBV28 and TRBJ2-2, with TRBD1 identical over 8 bases. Per the germline V gene, CDR1 is MDHEN and CDR2 is SYDVKM. CDR3 length: 15 residues. J gave up 3 bases and V 7 bases, and 7 bases lay outside the gene matches. The CDR3 loop reads CASKTGTGDTGELFF. The DNA for the CDR3 is TGTGCCAGCAAAACCGGGACAGGAGACACCGGGGAGCTGTTTTTT.

The J gene is TRBJ1-1, the V gene TRBV6-5; possible D gene TRBD1, 6 bases. V lost 5 bases, J lost 0 bases, and 13 bases lay in between. From germline, CDR1 is MNHEY and CDR2 SVGAGI. This CDR3 has 15 residues. CDR3 DNA: TGTGCCAGCAGTCGAAGGGGGATAATGAACACTGAAGCTTTCTTT. Protein: CASSRRGIMNTEAFF.

This rearrangement joins TRBV19 to TRBJ1-2; no firm D call. Germline values: CDR1 LNHDA, CDR2 SQIVND (reference sequence). With 4 bases removed from V and 0 bases from J, the gap between germline ends came to 12 bases. This CDR3 region has 15 residues. CDR3 bases: TGTGCCAGTAGTACCTCCGGCGGTACTAACTATGGCTACACCTTC. Translating it yields CASSTSGGTNYGYTF.

This chain links TRBV10-3 with TRBJ2-2; D is uncertain. The CDR3 runs to 15 residues. Trimming removed 5 bases from V and 4 bases from J, with 14 bases in between. Per germline, CDR1 ENHRY and CDR2 SYGVKD. CDR3 coding DNA: TGTGCCATCAGTACCGAACAAGTTTCCACCGGGGAGCTGTTTTTT. This sequence encodes CAISTEQVSTGELFF.

V and J are TRBV5-1 and TRBJ2-3, with no clear D. V gave up 5 bases and J gave up 2 bases, with 9 bases separating them. The CDR3 runs to 13 residues. Looked up from germline, CDR1 is SGHRS and CDR2 is YFSETQ. CDR3 residues: CASRLTPTDTQYF. DNA for the CDR3: TGCGCCAGCAGGCTAACTCCCACAGATACGCAGTATTTT. Full variable domain (outside the CDR3, taken from reference TRBV5-1 and TRBJ2-3): KAGVTQTPRYLIKTRGQQVTLSCSPISGHRSVSWYQQTPGQGLQFLFEYFSETQRNKGNFPGRFSGRQFSNSRSEMNVSTLELGDSALYLCASRLTPTDTQYFGPGTRLTVL.

V usage is TRBV2 and J usage is TRBJ2-3; 7 positions agree with TRBD2. Germline trimming cut 6 bases from V and 3 bases from J; bases unmatched to any gene: 12. CDR1 SNHLY and CDR2 FYNNEI come from the germline V gene. The CDR3 is 16 residues long. The CDR3 sequence: CASSSWAGEGTDTQYF. The CDR3 DNA reads TGTGCCAGCAGCTCGTGGGCGGGAGAGGGTACAGATACGCAGTATTTT.

This chain joins TRBV7-9 and TRBJ2-7, with TRBD2 matching over 11 bases. In germline, CDR1 is SEHNR, CDR2 FQNEAQ (reference sequence). V shed 0 bases, J shed 2 bases, and the junction held 6 bases outside the gene matches. The CDR3 is 17 amino acids. The CDR3 DNA is TGTGCCAGCAGCTTAGCCCTTCTAGCGGGAGGAACCTACGAGCAGTACTTC. As protein: CASSLALLAGGTYEQYF.

The chain employs TRBV19 and TRBJ1-1; 7 bases match TRBD1. The germline V gene has CDR1 LNHDA and CDR2 SQIVND (reference sequence). The CDR3 consists of 14 residues. V lost 5 bases to trimming and J lost 5 bases; unmatched junction nucleotides: 8. The CDR3 region has the DNA TGTGCCAGTAGTCTGAAGGGGGCTGGGACTGAAGCTTTCTTT. Amino acid sequence: CASSLKGAGTEAFF.

The J gene is TRBJ1-5, the V gene TRBV28; D uncertain. V was cut by 8 bases and J by 4 bases, with 12 bases left in between. CDR1 and CDR2 from the germline V gene are MDHEN and SYDVKM. This CDR3 comprises 13 residues. The CDR3 spells CASGEGGNQPQHF. The CDR3 coding sequence is TGTGCCAGCGGGGAGGGAGGGAATCAGCCCCAGCATTTT.

The chain combines TRBV10-3 with TRBJ2-3, with a possible D match to TRBD1 (7 bases). The germline V gene encodes CDR1 ENHRY and CDR2 SYGVKD. The V and J ends lost 6 bases and 3 bases respectively, with 19 bases between them. The CDR3 consists of 16 residues. The CDR3 nucleotides read TGTGCCATCAGGAGGGGGGACAGCCAAAGGACAGATACGCAGTATTTT. Translation gives CAIRRGDSQRTDTQYF.